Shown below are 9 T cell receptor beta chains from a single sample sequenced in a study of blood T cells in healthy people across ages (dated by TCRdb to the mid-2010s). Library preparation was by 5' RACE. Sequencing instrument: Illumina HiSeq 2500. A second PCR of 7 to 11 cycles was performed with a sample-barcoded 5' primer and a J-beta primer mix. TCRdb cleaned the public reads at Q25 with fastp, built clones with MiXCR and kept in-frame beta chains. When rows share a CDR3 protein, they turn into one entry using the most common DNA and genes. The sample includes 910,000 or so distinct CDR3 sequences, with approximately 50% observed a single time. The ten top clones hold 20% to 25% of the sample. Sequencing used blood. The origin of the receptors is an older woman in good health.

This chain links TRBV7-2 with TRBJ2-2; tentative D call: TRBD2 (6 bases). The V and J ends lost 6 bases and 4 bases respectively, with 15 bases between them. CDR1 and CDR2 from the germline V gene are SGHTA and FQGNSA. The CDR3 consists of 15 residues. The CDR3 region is CASREGGASTGELFF. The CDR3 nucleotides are TGTGCCAGCAGGGAAGGAGGGGCGAGCACCGGGGAGCTGTTTTTT.

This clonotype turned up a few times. The CDR3 is CASSLGSGYQPQHF. The CDR3 coding sequence is TGTGCCAGCAGCTTAGGCTCAGGGTATCAGCCCCAGCATTTT. J is TRBJ1-5 and V is TRBV7-2, with a tentative D call TRBD1 (5 bases). The germline gives CDR1 SGHTA, CDR2 FQGNSA. The CDR3 totals 14 residues. V lost 1 base and J 5 bases, leaving 9 bases between the germline ends.

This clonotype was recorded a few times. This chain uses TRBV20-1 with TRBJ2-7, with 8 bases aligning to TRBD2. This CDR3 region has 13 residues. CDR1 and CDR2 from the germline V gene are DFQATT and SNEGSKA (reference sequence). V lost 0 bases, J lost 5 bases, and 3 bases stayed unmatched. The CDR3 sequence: CSARDRRGDEQYF. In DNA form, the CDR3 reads TGCAGTGCTAGAGATCGGCGGGGGGACGAGCAGTACTTC.

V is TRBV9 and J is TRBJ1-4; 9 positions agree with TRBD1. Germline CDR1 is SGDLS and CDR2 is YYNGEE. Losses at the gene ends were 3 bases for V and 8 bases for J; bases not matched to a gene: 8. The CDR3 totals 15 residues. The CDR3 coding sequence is TGTGCCAGCAGCGCCGGGGACAGGGATACGGAAAAACTGTTTTTT. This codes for CASSAGDRDTEKLFF.

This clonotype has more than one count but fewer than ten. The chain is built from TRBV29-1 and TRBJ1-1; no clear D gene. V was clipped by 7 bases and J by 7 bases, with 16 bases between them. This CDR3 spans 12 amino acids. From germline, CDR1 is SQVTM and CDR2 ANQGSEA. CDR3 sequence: CSAETTWREAFF. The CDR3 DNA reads TGCAGCGCTGAGACTACCTGGCGTGAAGCTTTCTTT.

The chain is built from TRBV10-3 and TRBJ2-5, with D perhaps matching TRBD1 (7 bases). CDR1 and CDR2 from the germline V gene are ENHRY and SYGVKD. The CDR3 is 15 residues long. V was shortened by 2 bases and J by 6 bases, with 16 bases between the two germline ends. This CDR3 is CAISEPTSGGKTQYF. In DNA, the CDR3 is TGTGCCATCAGTGAGCCTACTTCAGGGGGGAAGACCCAGTACTTC.

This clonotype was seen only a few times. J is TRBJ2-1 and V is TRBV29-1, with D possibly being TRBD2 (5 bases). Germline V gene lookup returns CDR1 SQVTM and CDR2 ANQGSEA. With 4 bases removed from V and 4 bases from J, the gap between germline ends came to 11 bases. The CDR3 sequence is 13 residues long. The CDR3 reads CSVGRTPYNEQFF. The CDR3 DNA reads TGCAGCGTTGGGCGGACTCCTTACAATGAGCAGTTCTTC.

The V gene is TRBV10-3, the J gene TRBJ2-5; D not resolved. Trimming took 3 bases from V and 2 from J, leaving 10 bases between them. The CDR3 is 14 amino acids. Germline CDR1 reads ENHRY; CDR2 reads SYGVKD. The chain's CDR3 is CAISDPAGQETQYF. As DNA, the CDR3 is TGTGCCATCAGTGACCCCGCAGGACAAGAGACCCAGTACTTC.

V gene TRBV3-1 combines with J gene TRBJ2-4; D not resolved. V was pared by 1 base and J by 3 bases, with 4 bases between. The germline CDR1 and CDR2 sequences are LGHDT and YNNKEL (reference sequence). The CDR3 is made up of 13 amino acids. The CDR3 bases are TGTGCCAGCAGCCAAGGAATCAAAAACATTCAGTACTTC. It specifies CASSQGIKNIQYF.